These T cell receptor beta chains were read from a single sample in a study of blood T cells in healthy people across ages. TCRdb called the 5' RACE reads again in MiXCR, with one record for every CDR3 protein. This table has 700,000 to 800,000 distinct CDR3 sequences, 35% to 45% appearing once. The material sequenced was blood. Receptors originate from a woman aged 60-75 years in good health. Each CDR3 is given with its conserved first and last residue. The order of the fields is J gene, V gene, D gene, clone size, CDR3 DNA, CDR3 protein. A D gene is named only where the DNA matches it firmly. Size values are once, few and many counts, or a class for expanded clones, and some rows have none.

TRBJ2-1	TRBV7-9	TRBD2	few	TGTGCCAGCAGCCCGGGGACTAGCGGGGGGGACAATGAGCAGTTCTTC	CASSPGTSGGDNEQFF
TRBJ2-5	TRBV29-1	TRBD2	NA	TGCAGCGCCGGGACTAGCGAAGAGACCCAGTACTTC	CSAGTSEETQYF
TRBJ2-3	TRBV30	TRBD1	few	TGTGCCTGGGGGCCGGGACAGGGAGGAGGAGATACGCAGTATTTT	CAWGPGQGGGDTQYF
TRBJ2-7	TRBV10-3	NA	NA	TGTGCCATCAGTGAGGGTCCGGGAGACTATGAGCAGTACTTC	CAISEGPGDYEQYF
TRBJ1-2	TRBV28	NA	NA	TGTGCCAGCAAAGGGTCTCAGGGTGGCTACACCTTC	CASKGSQGGYTF
TRBJ2-1	TRBV27	NA	NA	TGTGCCAGCAGTTTAAGTAGGGGCGATGAGCAGTTCTTC	CASSLSRGDEQFF
TRBJ2-3	TRBV2	TRBD2	NA	TGTGCCAGCAGTCCCAGGACTAGCTCATCCCCAGATACGCAGTATTTT	CASSPRTSSSPDTQYF
TRBJ2-1	TRBV9	NA	few	TGTGCCAGCAGCGTAGGCAGTACCACATACAATGAGCAGTTCTTC	CASSVGSTTYNEQFF
TRBJ1-2	TRBV9	NA	few	TGTGCCAGCAGCGTGAGATCACAGGGATCCTATGGCTACACCTTC	CASSVRSQGSYGYTF
TRBJ2-5	TRBV20-1	TRBD2	few	TGCAGTGCTGGGGGGACTAGCGGGGGCTACCAAGAGACCCAGTACTTC	CSAGGTSGGYQETQYF
TRBJ2-1	TRBV5-1	NA	NA	TGCGCCAGCAGCTTGAATATGGGAAGGGTGAGCAAGGAGCAGTTCTTC	CASSLNMGRVSKEQFF
TRBJ2-7	TRBV10-2	TRBD2	NA	TGCGCCAGCAGTGAGTCCTCCTTGACTAGCGGGGGGGACTACGAGCAGTACTTC	CASSESSLTSGGDYEQYF
TRBJ2-1	TRBV5-1	TRBD2	NA	TGCGCCAGCAGCTTGGCCCGGGGGGAGGGGTCCTACAATGAGCAGTTCTTC	CASSLARGEGSYNEQFF
TRBJ2-3	TRBV3-1	TRBD2	NA	TGTGCCAGCAGCCCCGACTTAGCGGGAGTGGGAGATACGCAGTATTTT	CASSPDLAGVGDTQYF
TRBJ2-3	TRBV4-1	TRBD2	NA	TGCGCCAGCAGCCAAGAGGGGCGGGGGGGCTTGGATACGCAGTATTTT	CASSQEGRGGLDTQYF
TRBJ1-5	TRBV19	NA	NA	TGTGCCAGTACTCCGGGCATGGGCAATCAGCCCCAGCATTTT	CASTPGMGNQPQHF
TRBJ2-5	TRBV13	TRBD2	NA	TGTGCCAGCAGCCTGGAAGGGACTAGCGGGGACAAAGAGACCCAGTACTTC	CASSLEGTSGDKETQYF